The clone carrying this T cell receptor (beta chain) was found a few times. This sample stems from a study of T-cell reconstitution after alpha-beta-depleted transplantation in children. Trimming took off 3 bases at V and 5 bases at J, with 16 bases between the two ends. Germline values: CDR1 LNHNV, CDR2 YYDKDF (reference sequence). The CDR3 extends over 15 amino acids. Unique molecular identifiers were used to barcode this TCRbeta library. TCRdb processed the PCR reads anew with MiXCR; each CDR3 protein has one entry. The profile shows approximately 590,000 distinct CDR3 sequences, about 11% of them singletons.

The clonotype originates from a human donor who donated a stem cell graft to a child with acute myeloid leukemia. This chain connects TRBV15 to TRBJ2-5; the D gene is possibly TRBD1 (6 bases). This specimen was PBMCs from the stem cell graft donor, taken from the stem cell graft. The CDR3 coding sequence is TGTGCCACCAGCAGCTTCAGGGGCGAGGGGGAGACCCAGTACTTC. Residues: CATSSFRGEGETQYF.